The rows below give T cell receptor beta chains drawn from one sample of a study of Ad26.COV2.S vaccination and SARS-CoV-2 variants. Here immunoSEQ multiplex PCR was the method, and the copy in TCRdb shows in-frame clones only, minus some. The sample contains roughly 100,000 clones, roughly 80% of which appear only once. Sequenced here: peripheral blood, sampled after recovery from COVID-19. The receptors were sampled from a human donor who had recovered from COVID-19. Each CDR3 is given without its conserved first and last residue. Size tells how often a clone was seen (once, few, many) or the class of an expanded clone, and some rows leave it out.

v_call: TRBV6-5; clone_size: -; j_call: TRBJ2-2; cdr3_aa: ASNLDPTGELF
v_call: TRBV7-2; clone_size: -; j_call: TRBJ2-3; cdr3_aa: ASSSYTDTQY
v_call: TRBV4-2; clone_size: -; j_call: TRBJ2-5; cdr3_aa: ASSHGTKQETQY
v_call: TRBV5-6; clone_size: once; j_call: TRBJ2-7; cdr3_aa: ASSRRSTYEQY
v_call: TRBV14; clone_size: -; j_call: TRBJ1-2; cdr3_aa: ASSQVSFGWAPNYGYT
v_call: TRBV2; clone_size: once; j_call: TRBJ1-5; cdr3_aa: ASHSANNQPQH
v_call: TRBV3-1/TRBV3-2; clone_size: -; j_call: TRBJ1-1; cdr3_aa: ASSQVGLRGARTEAF
v_call: TRBV6-1; clone_size: few; j_call: TRBJ2-1; cdr3_aa: ASSEMGGYNEQF
v_call: TRBV10-3; clone_size: -; j_call: TRBJ2-2; cdr3_aa: AISPNPPGTGNGELF
v_call: TRBV6-1; clone_size: few; j_call: TRBJ1-2; cdr3_aa: ASSEGIYYGYT
v_call: TRBV4-2; clone_size: once; j_call: TRBJ1-2; cdr3_aa: ASSNRQGAKDGYT
v_call: TRBV2; clone_size: -; j_call: TRBJ2-4; cdr3_aa: ASSEGDRGTY
v_call: TRBV11-2; clone_size: -; j_call: TRBJ2-1; cdr3_aa: ASSSLFRGGQF
v_call: TRBV3-1/TRBV3-2; clone_size: once; j_call: TRBJ1-2; cdr3_aa: ASSQFESHSNYGYT
v_call: TRBV5-1; clone_size: -; j_call: TRBJ2-5; cdr3_aa: ASSYRLAGGVETQY
v_call: TRBV4-3; clone_size: many; j_call: TRBJ2-1; cdr3_aa: ASSQVIGAYNEQF
v_call: TRBV14; clone_size: -; j_call: TRBJ1-2; cdr3_aa: ASSQDFRGWEGYT
v_call: TRBV9; clone_size: -; j_call: TRBJ2-5; cdr3_aa: ASSDGPYQETQY
v_call: TRBV7-2; clone_size: -; j_call: TRBJ2-2; cdr3_aa: ASSLPRGTGELF
v_call: TRBV3-1/TRBV3-2; clone_size: -; j_call: TRBJ1-6; cdr3_aa: ASRPRAGDSPLH
v_call: TRBV30; clone_size: -; j_call: TRBJ1-5; cdr3_aa: AWNEGVGQPQH
v_call: TRBV19; clone_size: few; j_call: TRBJ1-5; cdr3_aa: ASSISGQSNQPQH
v_call: TRBV19; clone_size: -; j_call: TRBJ2-1; cdr3_aa: ASSIQHSTYNEQF
v_call: TRBV4-2; clone_size: medium-sized; j_call: TRBJ1-1; cdr3_aa: ASSATQGNTEAF
v_call: TRBV29-1; clone_size: -; j_call: TRBJ2-5; cdr3_aa: SVGTSGGGETQY
v_call: TRBV12-3/TRBV12-4; clone_size: -; j_call: TRBJ2-7; cdr3_aa: ASSFTSYEQY
v_call: TRBV4-2; clone_size: -; j_call: TRBJ2-3; cdr3_aa: ASSQVLASGNTDTQY
v_call: TRBV20-1; clone_size: few; j_call: TRBJ1-2; cdr3_aa: SGRQDGYT
v_call: TRBV29-1; clone_size: -; j_call: TRBJ2-7; cdr3_aa: SVEKTYEQY
v_call: TRBV9; clone_size: few; j_call: TRBJ1-6; cdr3_aa: ASTRDSSSYNSPLH
v_call: TRBV30; clone_size: -; j_call: TRBJ1-2; cdr3_aa: AWAPLT
v_call: TRBV29-1; clone_size: -; j_call: TRBJ2-3; cdr3_aa: SVASDSGTDTQY
v_call: TRBV5-1; clone_size: -; j_call: TRBJ2-2; cdr3_aa: ASSLGYLPEKNTGELF
v_call: TRBV7-9; clone_size: -; j_call: TRBJ2-7; cdr3_aa: VSSLVAEGFEQY
v_call: TRBV29-1; clone_size: -; j_call: TRBJ2-5; cdr3_aa: SVEQAQETQY
v_call: TRBV21-1; clone_size: -; j_call: TRBJ1-5; cdr3_aa: ASSKRGGRQPQH
v_call: TRBV5-4; clone_size: -; j_call: TRBJ2-5; cdr3_aa: ASRGGQETQY
v_call: TRBV27; clone_size: -; j_call: TRBJ2-1; cdr3_aa: ASSLSRSGEQF
v_call: TRBV12-3/TRBV12-4; clone_size: -; j_call: TRBJ2-5; cdr3_aa: ASSQFQETQY